Described below is a single TCR beta chain sequence and its context. This clone was seen only a few times. Which antigen it targets is not known. No much larger clone exists at a distance of one base, and base qualities are not known. The germline V gene encodes CDR1 KGHSH and CDR2 LQKENI. The germline V and J ends show losses of 1 base and 5 bases respectively, and no gene match explains 13 bases of the junction. The CDR3 has 18 amino acids, counting the end cysteine and phenylalanine. CDR3 DNA is the only sequence kept; it has 54 bases, read in frame from the first base. This sample stems from a study of T cell changes during pregnancy in multiple sclerosis (dated by TCRdb to 2018 to 2020). General notes on the study: Changes in the T cell repertoire over the course of pregnancy were examined in this study in women with multiple sclerosis.

The receptor library was made with the immunoSEQ multiplex PCR assay. The table comes from immuneACCESS by way of TCRdb, which keeps in-frame sequences with V and J called. Part of the clones is missing from these tables; in studies checked, under half for an unresolved V gene and the rest for unknown reasons. This sample comprises 95,000 to 100,000 clones, 75% to 95% of them detected only once. The ten largest clonotypes hold about 3.4% of the sample. The rearranged chain carries TRBV18 and TRBJ2-1; 8 central bases correspond to TRBD2. The sequenced sample was peripheral blood, obtained in the second trimester of pregnancy. The receptor comes from a female donor with multiple sclerosis, enrolled in a pregnancy study. Here is the DNA: TGTGCCAGCTCACCACAAGGTTCTCCGGGAGGGTTGGACAATGAGCAGTTCTTC. Its amino acids are CASSPQGSPGGLDNEQFF.